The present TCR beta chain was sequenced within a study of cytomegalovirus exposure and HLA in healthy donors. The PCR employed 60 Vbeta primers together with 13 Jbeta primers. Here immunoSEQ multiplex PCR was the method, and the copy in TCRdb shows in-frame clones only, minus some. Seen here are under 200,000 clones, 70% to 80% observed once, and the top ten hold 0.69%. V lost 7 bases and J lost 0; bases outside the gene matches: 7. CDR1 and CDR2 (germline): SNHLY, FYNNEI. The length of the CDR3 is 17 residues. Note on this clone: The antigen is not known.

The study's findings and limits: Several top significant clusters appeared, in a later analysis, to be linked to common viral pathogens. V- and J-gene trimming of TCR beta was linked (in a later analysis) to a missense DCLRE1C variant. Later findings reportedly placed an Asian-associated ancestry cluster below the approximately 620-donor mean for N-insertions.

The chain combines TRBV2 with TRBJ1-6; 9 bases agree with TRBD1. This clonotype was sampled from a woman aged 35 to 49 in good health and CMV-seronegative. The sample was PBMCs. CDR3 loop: CASIPEDRGSYNSPLHF. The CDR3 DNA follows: TGTGCCAGCATTCCGGAGGACAGGGGCTCCTATAATTCACCCCTCCACTTT.